This TCR beta chain was documented in a study of blood T cell repertoires in COVID-19 (dated by TCRdb to the early 2020s). Regarding the research as a whole: Samples covering the acute and convalescent phases of COVID-19 were provided by collaborators in the United States, Italy and Spain. Where HLA class I and class II types were available, the types were taken from metadata supplied by the sample provider, not from assay-based typing. Deeply sampled blood TCRbeta repertoires from subjects exposed to, actively infected with, or recovered from COVID-19 were included in the dataset. Sample metadata almost always included a de-identified subject ID, COVID-19 status, age in years and sex. The samples were drawn from two sources: the first 160 participants of the ongoing ImmuneRACE study, and fewer than 1,500 subjects contributed by 6 global collaborators. The repertoires were released in a freely available public database meant as a resource for research on the immune response to SARS-CoV-2. The prospective study material was composed of cDNA or gDNA derived from T cells, B-cell-depleted T cells, or PBMCs. Overall results and qualifications from the work: Clinical and demographic metadata were provided uncurated, with the amount varying by source and participant.

Whole blood was collected in K2EDTA tubes by collaborating institutions according to the institutions' own protocols. For TCRbeta analysis, collaborator samples were shipped as frozen whole blood, as isolated PBMCs, or as DNA extracted from either sample type. TCRbeta CDR3 regions were amplified from genomic DNA using the immunoSEQ Assay, a bias-controlled multiplex PCR. Processing in the source paper ran as follows. The number of nucleated cells in each sample was estimated by amplification of reference gene primers within the assay. To quantify the absolute abundance of each unique TCRbeta CDR3 rearrangement, sequence reads were collapsed and filtered. For each sample, productive Simpson clonality was calculated as the square root of Simpson's diversity index over productive rearrangements. Imported from immuneACCESS, the table was reduced by TCRdb to in-frame sequences with V and J called. These copies leave out some clones; in studies compared against another copy, an unresolved V gene accounts for under half, and the cause of the remainder is not known. V and J calls and clone size are as listed in that table; D and trimming were resolved from the DNA. The sample yields around 180,000 clones; more than 85% were counted once. Less than 3.5% of the sample goes to the ten largest clones.

Note on this clone: It has no known antigen specificity. No base-level quality is on record; no much larger clone is a single base apart.

The germline V gene (reference sequence) provides CDR1 SEHNR and CDR2 FQNEAQ. There are 15 amino acids in the CDR3, from cysteine to phenylalanine inclusive. Left in the record is the CDR3 DNA by itself, 45 bases read in frame from the first base. V lost 1 base and J lost 7 bases, and the count of bases not matched to a germline gene is 2. This receptor chain uses TRBV7-9 and TRBJ1-6; 9 central bases correspond to TRBD1. The sequenced sample consisted of peripheral blood. The TCR was taken from a woman in her twenties or thirties with active or convalescent COVID-19. The CDR3 here reads CASSLEGTGNSPLHF. The nucleotides read TGTGCCAGCAGCTTAGAAGGGACAGGGAATTCACCCCTCCACTTT. With the rest looked up from the reference TRBV7-9 and TRBJ1-6 genes rather than sequenced, the full variable domain is DTGVSQNPRHKITKRGQNVTFRCDPISEHNRLYWYRQTLGQGPEFLTYFQNEAQLEKSRLLSDRFSAERPKGSFSTLEIQRTEQGDSAMYLCASSLEGTGNSPLHFGNGTRLTVT.